The T cell receptor (beta chain) under discussion was sequenced for a study of monozygotic twins with inflammatory bowel disease. Findings and caveats of the study: Repertoires of patients may have been made more variable by differing immunosuppressive treatments.

Note on this clonotype: Antigen unknown.

cDNA for each sample came from eight separate reactions. Each CDR3 protein gets one entry in TCRdb, which reprocessed the 5' RACE reads and gives no DNA. Its table lists approximately 400,000 distinct CDR3 sequences. Collection of a roughly 2.5 ml blood sample took place per donor. The CDR3 sequence is 14 residues long. Looked up from germline, CDR1 is MNHNS and CDR2 is SASEGT. The source is a human donor with ulcerative colitis or Crohn's disease, or a healthy co-twin of an affected twin (not recorded which). The gene calls are TRBV6-1 and TRBJ1-4; TCRdb selects TRBD1, and the lack of DNA leaves this call unchecked. Sequenced: blood. The CDR3: CASSRDKSSEKLFF.